This TCR beta chain emerged from a study of Graves' ophthalmopathy and Graves' hyperthyroidism (dated by TCRdb to 2016 to 2019). At the level of the whole study: Peripheral blood samples were taken at the time of initial diagnosis, before any treatment was given. An independent validation cohort comprised roughly 20 hyperthyroidism patients and 15 to 17 patients who later progressed from hyperthyroidism to ophthalmopathy. In total, 120 to 150 blood samples were TCR-sequenced: 40 to 45 ophthalmopathy, approximately 75 hyperthyroidism and some 17 hyperthyroidism-to-ophthalmopathy patients. T-cell repertoires of thyroid tissue and blood were compared in about six hyperthyroidism patients. The study used signatures of the TCR beta repertoire to tell Graves' ophthalmopathy apart from Graves' hyperthyroidism and to predict which patients would progress to ophthalmopathy. A discovery set of 90 to 100 patients (43 ophthalmopathy, just over 55 stable hyperthyroidism) was enrolled to explore V-J signatures distinguishing ophthalmopathy from hyperthyroidism. After sampling, hyperthyroidism patients received methimazole starting at 30 mg daily, and ophthalmopathy patients received high-dose intravenous methylprednisolone. The full study reports these points: In validation, the model predicted ophthalmopathy progression with about 70% sensitivity and around 72% specificity; more than ten predicted patients were CT-confirmed with GO in a median of approximately 6.5 months. The 13-signature model separated ophthalmopathy from stable hyperthyroidism with 85% to 90% sensitivity and about 81% specificity in cross-validation, and 80%/75% in the test set. Among expanded thyroid clonotypes with frequency above 0.001, most also showed up in blood, which suggests that blood repertoires may reflect the thyroid immune response. No statistical method was used to predetermine the sample size, and group allocation was not hidden from the investigators.

For repertoire sequencing, TCR beta CDR3 regions were amplified from RNA transcripts. A first-round RT-PCR used HTBI primers with the Qiagen OneStep RT-PCR kit, followed by a second-round multiplex PCR, size selection and purification. Sequencing of the libraries was carried out on an Illumina HiSeq2000 in paired-end mode with 100 bp reads. The original pipeline was this. Reads were processed with SOAPnuke, discarding reads with adapters, uncalled bases, mean Phred below 15, or no exact constant-primer or identifier match. High-quality paired reads were merged with COPE v1.2.5. Each unique nucleotide sequence was defined as a clonotype, and clonotypes were aligned to IMGT TRB V, D and J references with MiTCR v1.1. The analysis was limited to V-J combinations with a frequency above 0.0001, which together covered 99.2% of repertoires. For each V-J combination, a TCR clonal expansion and chaos score was defined as the ratio of F50 clonal expansion to chaos observed in the TCRdist matrix. Welch's t-statistics and random forest were used to reduce the features to roughly 14 V-J combinations, which were then used as input to a naive Bayes classifier. Thyroid-blood repertoire similarity was quantified with the Morisita-Horn index. The public reads were quality trimmed at Q25 with fastp and then assembled into clones with MiXCR by TCRdb, keeping productive beta chains. When rows share a CDR3 protein, they turn into one entry using the most common DNA and genes. TCRdb's processing, not the authors', yielded these V and J calls. The sample profile shows 650,000 to 900,000 distinct CDR3 sequences; 40% of them were found once. Of the sample, about 40% falls within the top ten clones.

Including the terminal cysteine and phenylalanine, the CDR3 comprises 14 residues. Just the 42-base CDR3 DNA is kept, in frame starting at base 1. Per the germline V gene, ENHRY is the CDR1 and SYGVKD is the CDR2. With regard to this clonotype: The antigen it recognizes is unknown. The junction and the germline gene differ at one end; a read error may be behind it.

Ophthalmopathy patients had moderately to severely active disease, Clinical Activity Score of at least 3, NOSPECS grade of at least 4, and disease duration under 3 months. Patients with other autoimmune diseases, uncontrolled infections, pregnancy or lactation were excluded. Diagnosis was based on clinical symptoms, serum thyroxine, TRAb, thyroid ultrasound and orbital computed tomography. PBMCs were isolated from about 9.1 ml of fresh peripheral blood by Ficoll-Paque density gradient centrifugation. Total RNA was extracted with Trizol reagent and quality-checked on an Agilent 2100 Bioanalyzer. The receptor was isolated from an adult man with Graves' ophthalmopathy. This chain is built from TRBV10-3 and TRBJ1-1; no D gene call is confident. Sample: peripheral blood. The CDR3 region reads CASSDRANFVEAFF. The nucleotide sequence reads as follows: TGTGCCAGCAGTGACCGGGCCAATTTTGTTGAAGCTTTCTTT.